Shown below are 32 T cell receptor beta chains from a single sample sequenced in a study of T cell responses to AZD1222 COVID-19 vaccine. TCRdb's copy holds only in-frame clones and misses some; the assay was immunoSEQ multiplex PCR. The table shows more than 150,000 clones, with 94% occurring only once. The source material was peripheral blood, sampled on day 0 of AZD1222 vaccination. These receptors all come from an adult in good health.

This clone was recorded only once. This chain joins TRBV6-2 or TRBV6-3 and TRBJ2-5, with unresolved D. CDR3 length: 13 residues. CDR1 is MNHEY and CDR2 is SVGEGT in the germline V gene. V lost 5 bases and J 0 bases, leaving 7 bases between the germline ends. The CDR3 loop is CASSEENQETQYF. The CDR3 DNA is TGTGCCAGCAGTGAGGAGAACCAAGAGACCCAGTACTTC.

The CDR3 protein is CASSQGEEGTSGYNEQFF. DNA of the CDR3: TGTGCCAGCAGCCAAGGGGAGGAGGGGACTAGCGGATACAATGAGCAGTTCTTC. The chain uses TRBV4-2 and TRBJ2-1; 11 nucleotides agree with TRBD2. The CDR3 is made up of 18 amino acids. Per the germline V gene, CDR1 is LGHNA and CDR2 is YNFKEQ. V shed 1 base and J 4 bases; nucleotides not matched to a gene: 9.

The table lists this clone with a count of one. The chain links TRBV11-2 to TRBJ2-1; TRBD2 aligns across 9 bases. The J segment lost 2 bases and the V segment lost 4 bases, leaving 12 bases of the junction unmatched. This CDR3 comprises 18 residues. CDR1 SGHAT and CDR2 FQNNGV come from the germline V gene. This CDR3 reads CASSSTVSGSGPYNEQFF. In nucleotides, the CDR3 is TGTGCCAGCAGCTCTACCGTTAGCGGGAGCGGACCCTACAATGAGCAGTTCTTC.

This clone was seen once. The rearrangement links TRBV14 to TRBJ2-7, with TRBD2 matching 9 bases. V lost 1 base, J lost 3 bases, and 4 bases stayed unmatched. CDR3 length: 15 amino acids. Germline V lookup: CDR1 SGHDN, CDR2 FVKESK. The CDR3 sequence is CASSQVAGGLYEQYF. Here the CDR3 DNA reads TGTGCCAGCAGCCAAGTTGCGGGAGGGCTCTACGAGCAGTACTTC.

This chain connects TRBV5-1 to TRBJ2-5, with D unclear. Trimming took 1 base from V and 4 from J, leaving 11 bases between them. CDR3 length: 14 amino acids. Germline V gene data show CDR1 as SGHRS and CDR2 as YFSETQ. The CDR3 DNA is TGCGCCAGCAGCTTGTCCGCAGGTGGAGAGACCCAGTACTTC. It specifies CASSLSAGGETQYF.

The chain combines TRBV25-1 with TRBJ1-5, with D possibly matching TRBD1 (5 bases). Germline lookup yields CDR1 MGHDK and CDR2 SYGVNS. V lost 2 bases and J 7 bases, leaving 12 bases between the germline ends. The CDR3 loop spans 14 amino acids. CDR3 DNA sequence: TGTGCCAGCAGTGAAGGTTCAGGGATCCAGCCCCAGCATTTT. This codes for CASSEGSGIQPQHF.

The chain carries TRBV2 and TRBJ2-7; D is unresolved. The CDR3 is 14 amino acids. Between the trimmed V and J ends, which lost 3 bases and 1 base, there was a span of 10 bases. Per the germline V gene, CDR1 is SNHLY and CDR2 is FYNNEI. The CDR3 DNA reads TGTGCCAGCAGTGACGAATGGTTTTCCTACGAGCAGTACTTC. Translated: CASSDEWFSYEQYF.

In this sample, this clone turned up once. The chain links TRBV19 to TRBJ1-4, with D tentatively TRBD1 (5 bases). Germline loops: CDR1 LNHDA, CDR2 SQIVND (reference sequence). The V end was cut by 3 bases, the J end by 10 bases, with 15 bases between. The CDR3 totals 14 residues. The CDR3 sequence: CASSIGQGPGKLFF. The CDR3 DNA sequence: TGTGCCAGTAGTATCGGCCAGGGTCCCGGAAAACTGTTTTTT.

The CDR3, as DNA: TGTGCCTGGAAAAAGGGAGAGGGACTCACCGGGGAGCTGTTTTTT. This encodes CAWKKGEGLTGELFF. This chain joins TRBV30 and TRBJ2-2; tentatively, D is TRBD2 (6 bases). CDR3 size: 15 residues. V was shortened by 4 bases and J by 4 bases, with 16 bases between the two germline ends. In germline, CDR1 is GTSNPN, CDR2 SVGIG (reference sequence).

The genes are TRBV7-9 and TRBJ1-1; D is perhaps TRBD1 (5 bases). The V end was cut by 5 bases, the J end by 5 bases, with 15 bases between. The length of the CDR3 is 14 residues. Germline values: CDR1 SEHNR, CDR2 FQNEAQ (reference sequence). In DNA, the CDR3 is TGTGCCAGCAGCGGAGCGTCCGGGGGAACTGAAGCTTTCTTT. As protein: CASSGASGGTEAFF.

The table lists this clone with a count of one. The J gene is TRBJ2-1, the V gene TRBV9; TRBD2 aligns across 8 bases. The V gene's germline CDR1 is SGDLS and CDR2 YYNGEE. The CDR3 is 14 residues long. Trimming at V came to 0 bases and at J to 7 bases, leaving 3 bases not matched to a gene. The CDR3 spells CASSVAAGGNEQFF. DNA for the CDR3: TGTGCCAGCAGCGTAGCTGCGGGGGGAAATGAGCAGTTCTTC.

V usage is TRBV18 and J usage is TRBJ1-2, with D perhaps TRBD1 (5 bases). Trimming stripped 1 base from V and 2 bases from J, with 8 bases between. CDR3 size: 14 residues. CDR1 KGHSH and CDR2 LQKENI come from the germline V gene. The CDR3 DNA reads as TGTGCCAGCTCACCACTGACAGACAACTATGGCTACACCTTC. Residues: CASSPLTDNYGYTF.

The V call is TRBV2, the J call TRBJ1-5; possible D gene TRBD1, 5 bases. V was shortened by 7 bases and J by 0 bases, with 13 bases between the two germline ends. Germline values: CDR1 SNHLY, CDR2 FYNNEI. The CDR3 is 15 amino acids. DNA for the CDR3: TGTGCCAGCACCCTGACAGCTTATAGCAATCAGCCCCAGCATTTT. Amino acids: CASTLTAYSNQPQHF.

This sequence joins TRBV15 and TRBJ1-4; 7 bases fit TRBD1. The trim removed 2 bases at V and 5 bases at J, leaving 5 bases unmatched. The CDR3 loop spans 15 amino acids. Germline assignment: CDR1 LNHNV and CDR2 YYDKDF (reference sequence). CDR3 coding DNA: TGTGCCACCAGCAGAAGGGGGCAGCCAAATGAAAAACTGTTTTTT. It encodes CATSRRGQPNEKLFF.

The CDR3 DNA follows: TGTGCCAGCTCACCGAACTGGGGGAACACTGAAGCTTTCTTT. Translated, it gives CASSPNWGNTEAFF. The chain couples TRBV18 to TRBJ1-1; D is unresolved. Germline V CDR1 and CDR2: KGHSH, LQKENI. The CDR3 has 14 residues. V shed 3 bases and J shed 1 base, with 9 bases lying between them.

V and J are TRBV10-3 and TRBJ1-2; weak D call: TRBD1 (6 bases). Deletions cut 3 bases from V and 4 bases from J, with 18 bases between. This CDR3 spans 16 amino acids. Germline CDR1 ENHRY, CDR2 SYGVKD. This CDR3 is CAISDGGDKMGYGYTF. CDR3 in DNA: TGTGCCATCAGTGACGGGGGGGACAAAATGGGCTATGGCTACACCTTC.

In its sample, this clone was seen once. The rearrangement joins TRBV6-1 to TRBJ2-7; TRBD1 matches at 8 bases. Germline CDR1 and CDR2: MNHNS and SASEGT. The CDR3 spans 17 residues. Trimming removed 2 bases from V and 7 bases from J; junction bases left unmatched: 16. CDR3 residues: CASSEFSERQGIGEQYF. The CDR3 DNA reads as TGTGCCAGCAGTGAATTCTCCGAGAGACAGGGGATAGGAGAGCAGTACTTC.

Worth noting for this clone: This sample also contains other DNA sequences that code for the same CDR3. This chain connects TRBV28 to TRBJ1-1, with D unclear. Deletions cut 5 bases from V and 1 base from J, with 5 bases between. The CDR3 consists of 12 residues. Germline loops: CDR1 MDHEN, CDR2 SYDVKM. The chain's CDR3 is CASSLGNTEAFF. The CDR3, as DNA: TGTGCCAGCAGTCTCGGGAACACTGAAGCTTTCTTT.

The rearrangement links TRBV18 to TRBJ1-2; 7 positions agree with TRBD1. The CDR3 has 15 residues. Germline loops: CDR1 KGHSH, CDR2 LQKENI. With V trimmed by 3 bases and J by 5 bases, 9 bases remained unmatched. The CDR3 is CASSPGQASLYGYTF. The CDR3 DNA sequence: TGTGCCAGCTCACCCGGACAGGCCTCGTTGTATGGCTACACCTTC.

This clone was found once. The V and J genes are TRBV19 and TRBJ1-1, with D unclear. CDR1 is LNHDA, CDR2 SQIVND, per germline (reference sequence). The CDR3 covers 14 residues. Trimming shortened V by 7 bases and J by 4 bases, and 16 bases separated the two germline ends. The chain's CDR3 is CASTPMWQATEAFF. CDR3 nucleotide sequence: TGTGCCAGTACCCCCATGTGGCAGGCCACTGAAGCTTTCTTT.

The chain uses TRBV6-1 and TRBJ2-3; D call uncertain. This CDR3 has 12 amino acids. V was trimmed by 1 base and J by 4 bases, leaving 3 bases between them. The germline CDR1 and CDR2 sequences are MNHNS and SASEGT. DNA for the CDR3: TGTGCCAGCAGTGAAGTTCCAGATACGCAGTATTTT. Protein product: CASSEVPDTQYF.

This clone showed up just a few times. The chain combines TRBV30 with TRBJ2-1; 10 bases align to TRBD2. Germline-derived CDR1 and CDR2 are GTSNPN and SVGIG (reference sequence). V lost 8 bases to trimming and J lost 6 bases; unmatched junction nucleotides: 10. The CDR3 totals 14 residues. CDR3 in amino acids: CARRTSGDVNEQFF. CDR3 in DNA: TGTGCCCGCCGAACTAGCGGGGATGTCAATGAGCAGTTCTTC.

The chain combines TRBV5-1 with TRBJ2-1; TRBD2 matches at 11 bases. CDR1 is SGHRS, CDR2 YFSETQ, per germline. There are 15 residues in the CDR3. V lost 3 bases and J lost 5; bases outside the gene matches: 4. CDR3 loop: CASSSGLAAHNEQFF. CDR3 DNA: TGCGCCAGCAGCTCGGGACTAGCGGCTCACAATGAGCAGTTCTTC.

This clone was detected only once. The chain uses TRBV6-5 and TRBJ2-7; 7 positions agree with TRBD1. The CDR3 has 14 residues. The germline CDR1 and CDR2 sequences are MNHEY and SVGAGI. V lost 5 bases to trimming and J lost 6 bases; unmatched junction nucleotides: 10. Here the CDR3 DNA reads TGTGCCAGCAGTCGGGACAGCTATAGGGTCGAGCAGTACTTC. It yields the protein CASSRDSYRVEQYF.

This clone is a singleton in its sample. CDR3 DNA: TGCGCCAGCAGCCCCATGGGGGAGGGCCTCCACGAGCAGTACTTC. This codes for CASSPMGEGLHEQYF. The rearrangement links TRBV4-1 to TRBJ2-7; 7 bases fit TRBD2. The V and J ends lost 4 bases and 5 bases, in that order; junction bases with no gene match: 11. Per germline, CDR1 MGHRA and CDR2 YSYEKL. The CDR3 is 15 amino acids.

The CDR3 region is CASTGTAMGNEQFF. The DNA for the CDR3 is TGTGCCAGCACAGGGACAGCGATGGGAAATGAGCAGTTCTTC. V is TRBV9 and J is TRBJ2-1; TRBD1 agrees at 7 bases. The CDR3 totals 14 residues. With V trimmed by 6 bases and J by 7 bases, 10 bases remained unmatched. Germline V CDR1 and CDR2: SGDLS, YYNGEE.

The CDR3 is CASSSPGLGNEKLFF. Written as DNA, the CDR3 is TGTGCCAGCAGCTCTCCCGGTCTCGGAAATGAAAAACTGTTTTTT. This chain uses TRBV6-5 with TRBJ1-4; D not resolved. Looked up from germline, CDR1 is MNHEY and CDR2 is SVGAGI. The CDR3 runs 15 residues. V was cut by 6 bases and J by 5 bases, with 16 bases left in between.

V and J are TRBV9 and TRBJ1-1; no clear D gene. Trimming shortened V by 4 bases and J by 1 base, and 17 bases separated the two germline ends. Looked up from germline, CDR1 is SGDLS and CDR2 is YYNGEE. The CDR3 sequence is 16 residues long. In DNA form, the CDR3 reads TGTGCCAGCAGCCCCCGTGAGGTTGGACGGAACACTGAAGCTTTCTTT. As protein: CASSPREVGRNTEAFF.

The chain is built from TRBV5-1 and TRBJ1-2; weak D call: TRBD1 (5 bases). Looked up from germline, CDR1 is SGHRS and CDR2 is YFSETQ. The CDR3 totals 14 residues. Trimming stripped 4 bases from V and 0 bases from J, with 10 bases between. This CDR3 reads CASSETGSNYGYTF. The DNA for the CDR3 is TGCGCCAGCAGCGAAACAGGTTCTAACTATGGCTACACCTTC.

V usage is TRBV5-1 and J usage is TRBJ2-5; D not certain. CDR1 is SGHRS and CDR2 is YFSETQ in the germline V gene. The CDR3 runs to 16 residues. The ends were cut back, 0 bases at V and 4 bases at J, with 16 bases in the middle. The CDR3 here is CASSLAGSPSGETQYF. In DNA, the CDR3 is TGCGCCAGCAGCTTGGCCGGGTCGCCATCGGGAGAGACCCAGTACTTC.

V usage is TRBV28 and J usage is TRBJ1-5, with D possibly TRBD1 on 6 matching bases. Germline CDR1 is MDHEN and CDR2 is SYDVKM. Trimming shortened V by 3 bases and J by 6 bases, and 15 bases separated the two germline ends. CDR3 length equals 15 residues. DNA of the CDR3: TGTGCCAGCAGTTTTGGAGGGGGGTCCAGTCAGCCCCAGCATTTT. Translation gives CASSFGGGSSQPQHF.

The CDR3 region has the DNA TGTGCCAGCAGGGCGGGCTATGGCTACACCTTC. This codes for CASRAGYGYTF. This chain joins TRBV6-5 and TRBJ1-2, with D uncertain. Between the trimmed V and J ends, which lost 6 bases and 4 bases, there was a span of 6 bases. Germline CDR1 reads MNHEY; CDR2 reads SVGAGI. The CDR3 loop spans 11 amino acids.